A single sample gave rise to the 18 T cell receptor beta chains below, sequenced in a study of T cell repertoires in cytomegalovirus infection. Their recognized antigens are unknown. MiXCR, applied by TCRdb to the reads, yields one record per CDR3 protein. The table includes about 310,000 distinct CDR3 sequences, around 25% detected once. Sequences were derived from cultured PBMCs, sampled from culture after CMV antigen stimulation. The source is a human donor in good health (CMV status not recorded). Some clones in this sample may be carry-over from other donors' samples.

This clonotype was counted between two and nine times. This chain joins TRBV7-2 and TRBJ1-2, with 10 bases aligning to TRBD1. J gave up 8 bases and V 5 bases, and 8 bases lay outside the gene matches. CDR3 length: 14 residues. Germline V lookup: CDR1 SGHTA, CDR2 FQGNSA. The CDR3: CASSTTGTGEGYTF. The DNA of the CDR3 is TGTGCCAGCAGCACGACCGGGACAGGGGAAGGCTACACCTTC. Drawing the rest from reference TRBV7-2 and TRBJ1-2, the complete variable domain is GAGVSQSPSNKVTEKGKDVELRCDPISGHTALYWYRQSLGQGLEFLIYFQGNSAPDKSGLPSDRFSAERTGGSVSTLTIQRTQQEDSAVYLCASSTTGTGEGYTFGSGTRLTVV.

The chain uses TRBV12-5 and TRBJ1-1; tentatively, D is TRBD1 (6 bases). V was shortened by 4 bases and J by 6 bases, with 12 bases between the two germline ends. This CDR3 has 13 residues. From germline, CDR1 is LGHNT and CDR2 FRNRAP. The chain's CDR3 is CASGSNHRAEAFF. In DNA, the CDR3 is TGTGCTAGTGGTTCCAACCACAGGGCTGAAGCTTTCTTT.

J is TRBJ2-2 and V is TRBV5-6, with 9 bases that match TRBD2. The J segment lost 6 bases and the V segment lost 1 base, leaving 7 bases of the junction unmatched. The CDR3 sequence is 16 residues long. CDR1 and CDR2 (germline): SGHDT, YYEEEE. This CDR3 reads CASSLSSLAGSGELFF. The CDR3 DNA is TGTGCCAGCAGCTTGAGTTCGCTAGCGGGATCCGGGGAGCTGTTTTTT.

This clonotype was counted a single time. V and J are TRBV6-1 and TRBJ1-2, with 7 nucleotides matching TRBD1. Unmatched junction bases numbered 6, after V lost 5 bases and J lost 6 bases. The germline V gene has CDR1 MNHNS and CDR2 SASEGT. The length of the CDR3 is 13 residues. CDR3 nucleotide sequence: TGTGCCAGCAGTCGGGGACAGTCAAATGGCTACACCTTC. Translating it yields CASSRGQSNGYTF.

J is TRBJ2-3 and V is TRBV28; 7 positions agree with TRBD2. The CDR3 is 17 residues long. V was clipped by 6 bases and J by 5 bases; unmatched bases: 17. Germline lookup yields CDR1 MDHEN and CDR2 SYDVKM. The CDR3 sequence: CASSIKGTAGLLDTQYF. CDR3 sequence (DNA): TGTGCCAGCAGCATTAAGGGAACAGCGGGATTGTTAGATACGCAGTATTTT.

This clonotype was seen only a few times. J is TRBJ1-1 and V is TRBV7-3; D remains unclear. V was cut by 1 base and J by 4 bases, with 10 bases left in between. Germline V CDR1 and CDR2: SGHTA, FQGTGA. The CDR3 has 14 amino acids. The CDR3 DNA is TGTGCCAGCAGCTTAAAAATGGATGGCACTGAAGCTTTCTTT. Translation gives CASSLKMDGTEAFF. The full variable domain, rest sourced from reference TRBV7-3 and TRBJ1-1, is GAGVSQTPSNKVTEKGKYVELRCDPISGHTALYWYRQSLGQGPEFLIYFQGTGAADDSGLPNDRFFAVRPEGSVSTLKIQRTERGDSAVYLCASSLKMDGTEAFFGQGTRLTVV.

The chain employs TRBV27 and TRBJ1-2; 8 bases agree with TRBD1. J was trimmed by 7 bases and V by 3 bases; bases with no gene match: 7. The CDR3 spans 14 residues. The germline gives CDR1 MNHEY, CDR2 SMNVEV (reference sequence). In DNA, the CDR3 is TGTGCCAGCAGTTTGCAGGGGGCGGTTCTTGGCTACACCTTC. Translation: CASSLQGAVLGYTF.

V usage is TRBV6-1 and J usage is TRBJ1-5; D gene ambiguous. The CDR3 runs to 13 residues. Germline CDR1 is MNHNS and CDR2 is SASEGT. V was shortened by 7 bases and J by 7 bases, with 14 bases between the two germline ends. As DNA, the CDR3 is TGTGCCAGCATGGTCGGGGTGAGGCAGCCCCAGCATTTT. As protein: CASMVGVRQPQHF.

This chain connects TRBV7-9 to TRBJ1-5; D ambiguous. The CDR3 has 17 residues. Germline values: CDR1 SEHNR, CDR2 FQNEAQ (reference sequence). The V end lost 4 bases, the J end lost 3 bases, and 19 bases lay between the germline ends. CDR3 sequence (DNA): TGTGCCAGCAGCTCTTTTCGTTTGGGCCGCGACAATCAGCCCCAGCATTTT. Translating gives CASSSFRLGRDNQPQHF.

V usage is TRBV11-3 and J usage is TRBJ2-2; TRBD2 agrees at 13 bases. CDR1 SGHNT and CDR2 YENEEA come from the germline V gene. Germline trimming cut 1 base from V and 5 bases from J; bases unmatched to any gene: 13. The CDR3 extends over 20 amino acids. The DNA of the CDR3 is TGTGCCAGCAGCTTAGGTGGACTAGCGGGAGCCCTCCGGGGGACCGGGGAGCTGTTTTTT. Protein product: CASSLGGLAGALRGTGELFF.

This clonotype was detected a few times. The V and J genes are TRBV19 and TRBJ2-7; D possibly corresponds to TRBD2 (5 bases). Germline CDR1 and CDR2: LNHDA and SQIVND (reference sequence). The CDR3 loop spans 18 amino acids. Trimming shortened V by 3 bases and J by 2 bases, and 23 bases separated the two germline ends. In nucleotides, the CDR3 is TGTGCCAGTAGTATTAGTCTGACGCGGAGAGGGAGTCCCTACGAGCAGTACTTC. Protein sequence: CASSISLTRRGSPYEQYF.

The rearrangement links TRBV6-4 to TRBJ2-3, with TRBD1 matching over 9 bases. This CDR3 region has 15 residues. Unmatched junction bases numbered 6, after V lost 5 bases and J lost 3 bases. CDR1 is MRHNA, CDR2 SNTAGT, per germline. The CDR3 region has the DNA TGTGCCAGCAGTCCGGGACAGGGTGAAACAGATACGCAGTATTTT. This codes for CASSPGQGETDTQYF.

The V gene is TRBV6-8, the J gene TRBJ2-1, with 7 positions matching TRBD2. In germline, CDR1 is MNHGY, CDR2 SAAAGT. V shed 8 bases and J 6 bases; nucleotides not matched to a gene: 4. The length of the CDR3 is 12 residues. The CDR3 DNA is TGTGCCAGCTGGCGGGAGTCCAATGAGCAGTTCTTC. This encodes CASWRESNEQFF.

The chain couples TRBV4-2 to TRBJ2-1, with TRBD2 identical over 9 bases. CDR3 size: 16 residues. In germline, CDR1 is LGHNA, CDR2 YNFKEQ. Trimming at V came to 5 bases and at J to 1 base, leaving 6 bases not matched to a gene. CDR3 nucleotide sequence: TGTGCCAGCAGCTTGACGACTAGCGGTTCCTACAATGAGCAGTTCTTC. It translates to CASSLTTSGSYNEQFF.

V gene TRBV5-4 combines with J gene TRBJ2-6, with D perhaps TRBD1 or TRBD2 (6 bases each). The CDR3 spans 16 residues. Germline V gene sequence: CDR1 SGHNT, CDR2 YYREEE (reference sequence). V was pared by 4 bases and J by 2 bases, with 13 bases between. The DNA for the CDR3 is TGTGCCAGCAGCACTGTAAGGGGGGCTGGGGCCAACGTCCTGACTTTC. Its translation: CASSTVRGAGANVLTF. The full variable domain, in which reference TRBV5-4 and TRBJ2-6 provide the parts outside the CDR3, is ETGVTQSPTHLIKTRGQQVTLRCSSQSGHNTVSWYQQALGQGPQFIFQYYREEENGRGNFPPRFSGLQFPNYSSELNVNALELDDSALYLCASSTVRGAGANVLTFGAGSRLTVL.

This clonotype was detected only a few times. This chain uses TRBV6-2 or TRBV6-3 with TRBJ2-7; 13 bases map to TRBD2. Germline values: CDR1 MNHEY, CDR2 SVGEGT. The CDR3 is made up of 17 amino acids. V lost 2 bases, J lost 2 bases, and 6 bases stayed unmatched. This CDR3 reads CASSYEGLAGRAYEQYF. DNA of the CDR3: TGTGCCAGCAGTTACGAGGGACTAGCGGGAAGAGCCTACGAGCAGTACTTC.

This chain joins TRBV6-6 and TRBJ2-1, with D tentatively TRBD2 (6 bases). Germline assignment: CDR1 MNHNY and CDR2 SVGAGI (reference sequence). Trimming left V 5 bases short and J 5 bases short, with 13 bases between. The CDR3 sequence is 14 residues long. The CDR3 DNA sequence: TGTGCCAGCAGTCCGGGGGAGAACCACAATGAGCAGTTCTTC. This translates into CASSPGENHNEQFF.

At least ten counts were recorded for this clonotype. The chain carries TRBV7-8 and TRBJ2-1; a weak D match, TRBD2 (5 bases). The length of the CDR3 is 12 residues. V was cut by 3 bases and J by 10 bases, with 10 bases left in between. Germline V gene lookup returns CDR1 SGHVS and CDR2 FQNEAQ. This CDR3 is CASSLNGLEQFF. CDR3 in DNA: TGTGCCAGCAGCTTGAACGGACTGGAGCAGTTCTTC.